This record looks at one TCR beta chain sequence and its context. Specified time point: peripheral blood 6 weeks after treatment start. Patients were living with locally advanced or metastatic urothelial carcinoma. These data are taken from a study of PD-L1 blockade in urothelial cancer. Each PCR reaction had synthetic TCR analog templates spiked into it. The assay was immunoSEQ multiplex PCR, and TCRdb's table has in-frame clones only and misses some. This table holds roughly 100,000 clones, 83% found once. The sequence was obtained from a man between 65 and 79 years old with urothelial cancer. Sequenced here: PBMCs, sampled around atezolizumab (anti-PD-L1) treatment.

The CDR3 region is CASSLSGLANTEAFF. CDR3 in DNA: TGTGCCAGCAGCTTAAGTGGACTTGCGAACACTGAAGCTTTCTTT. The chain recombines TRBV11-2 with TRBJ1-1; D is uncertain. In germline, CDR1 is SGHAT, CDR2 FQNNGV. There are 15 residues in the CDR3. Trimming left V 2 bases short and J 1 base short, with 11 bases between. The whole variable domain, filled in from reference TRBV11-2 and TRBJ1-1, reads EAGVAQSPRYKIIEKRQSVAFWCNPISGHATLYWYQQILGQGPKLLIQFQNNGVVDDSQLPKDRFSAERLKGVDSTLKIQPAKLEDSAVYLCASSLSGLANTEAFFGQGTRLTVV.